This is a list of T cell receptor beta chains from one sample in a study of tumor-infiltrating lymphocytes in primary liver carcinoma. TCRdb reprocessed the multiplex PCR reads with MiXCR, giving one entry per CDR3 protein. The sample includes 150,000 to 200,000 distinct CDR3 sequences, approximately 80% of them seen just once. The sample taken for sequencing was tumor tissue from primary liver carcinoma. The receptors were gathered from a man in his forties or fifties with primary liver carcinoma and hepatitis B virus infection. The CDR3 runs from the conserved cysteine through the conserved F or W. Each record gives: J gene, V gene, D gene, clone size, CDR3 protein, CDR3 DNA. A D gene is named only where the DNA matches it firmly. A row's size may be missing; if present it is once, few, many or a size class.

j_gene: TRBJ1-5; v_gene: TRBV14; d_gene: NA; abundance: NA; CDR3aa: CARCQGRDQPQHF; CDR3nt: TGTGCCAGATGCCAAGGACGGGATCAGCCCCAGCATTTT
j_gene: TRBJ1-3; v_gene: TRBV28; d_gene: NA; abundance: NA; CDR3aa: CASNLWSIPGNTIYF; CDR3nt: TGTGCCAGCAATTTATGGTCGATTCCTGGAAACACCATATATTTT
j_gene: TRBJ1-5; v_gene: TRBV6-1; d_gene: NA; abundance: NA; CDR3aa: CASNWESGQPQHF; CDR3nt: TGTGCCAGCAACTGGGAGAGCGGTCAGCCCCAGCATTTT
j_gene: TRBJ1-4; v_gene: TRBV5-5; d_gene: TRBD1; abundance: many; CDR3aa: CASSLFTGEGEKLFF; CDR3nt: TGTGCCAGCAGCTTATTCACAGGGGAAGGTGAAAAACTGTTTTTT
j_gene: TRBJ2-1; v_gene: TRBV28; d_gene: TRBD2; abundance: NA; CDR3aa: CVSSLWLAGVNEQFF; CDR3nt: TGTGTCAGCAGTTTATGGCTAGCGGGAGTCAATGAGCAGTTCTTC
j_gene: TRBJ2-1; v_gene: TRBV4-2; d_gene: TRBD1; abundance: NA; CDR3aa: CAGSHTWGQGNNEQFF; CDR3nt: TGTGCCGGCAGCCACACCTGGGGACAGGGGAACAATGAGCAGTTCTTC
j_gene: TRBJ2-3; v_gene: TRBV11-2; d_gene: NA; abundance: NA; CDR3aa: CASTDQVCSGSSGTQYF; CDR3nt: TGTGCCAGCACCGACCAGGTTTGTAGTGGGAGCTCAGGTACGCAGTATTTT
j_gene: TRBJ2-5; v_gene: TRBV29-1; d_gene: TRBD2; abundance: NA; CDR3aa: CSARTSGSWPETQYF; CDR3nt: TGCAGTGCTCGGACTAGCGGGAGTTGGCCAGAGACCCAGTACTTC
j_gene: TRBJ2-7; v_gene: TRBV11-2; d_gene: TRBD1; abundance: NA; CDR3aa: CAIRLRCTGENEQYF; CDR3nt: TGTGCCATCAGATTACGATGTACAGGGGAAAACGAGCAGTACTTC
j_gene: TRBJ1-2; v_gene: TRBV6-1; d_gene: TRBD1; abundance: NA; CDR3aa: CVSGTGQSYGYTF; CDR3nt: TGTGTCAGCGGTACGGGACAGTCATATGGCTACACCTTC
j_gene: TRBJ2-2; v_gene: TRBV7-3; d_gene: NA; abundance: NA; CDR3aa: CASSPLALPPRTGELFF; CDR3nt: TGTGCCAGCAGCCCCCTCGCGCTCCCACCGAGGACCGGGGAGCTGTTTTTT
j_gene: TRBJ1-5; v_gene: TRBV11-2; d_gene: NA; abundance: NA; CDR3aa: CASSLVRVTGSNHPRHF; CDR3nt: TGTGCCAGCAGCTTAGTAAGGGTAACAGGGAGCAATCATCCCCGGCATTTT
j_gene: TRBJ2-1; v_gene: TRBV5-4; d_gene: NA; abundance: NA; CDR3aa: CASSPGRWGYVNERFF; CDR3nt: TGTGCCAGCAGCCCCGGCAGATGGGGCTATGTGAATGAGCGGTTCTTC
j_gene: TRBJ2-7; v_gene: TRBV7-9; d_gene: TRBD2; abundance: NA; CDR3aa: CANSLGLVETHEQYF; CDR3nt: TGTGCCAACAGCTTAGGACTAGTGGAAACCCACGAGCAGTACTTC
j_gene: TRBJ1-4; v_gene: TRBV29-1; d_gene: NA; abundance: NA; CDR3aa: CCALSEKLFF; CDR3nt: TGCTGCGCCCTTTCGGAAAAACTGTTTTTT
j_gene: TRBJ2-7; v_gene: TRBV10-3; d_gene: NA; abundance: NA; CDR3aa: CAIRGDNWAYEQYF; CDR3nt: TGTGCCATCAGAGGAGATAACTGGGCCTACGAGCAGTACTTC
j_gene: TRBJ2-7; v_gene: TRBV6-5; d_gene: NA; abundance: NA; CDR3aa: CARGYSLEGKAYEQYF; CDR3nt: TGTGCCAGAGGTTACTCCCTCGAAGGGAAGGCCTACGAGCAGTACTTC
j_gene: TRBJ2-5; v_gene: TRBV6-5; d_gene: TRBD2; abundance: NA; CDR3aa: CASSVDTSGGLQETQYF; CDR3nt: TGTGCCAGCAGCGTGGACACTAGCGGGGGACTTCAAGAGACCCAATACTTC
j_gene: TRBJ1-2; v_gene: TRBV5-1; d_gene: NA; abundance: NA; CDR3aa: CASSLDSANYHYTF; CDR3nt: TGCGCCAGCAGCTTGGACAGTGCGAACTATCACTACACCTTC
j_gene: TRBJ1-2; v_gene: TRBV29-1; d_gene: NA; abundance: NA; CDR3aa: CVVDVGLVRGYTF; CDR3nt: TGCGTCGTTGACGTAGGGCTTGTTAGAGGCTACACCTTC
j_gene: TRBJ2-7; v_gene: TRBV6-1; d_gene: TRBD1; abundance: NA; CDR3aa: CARSTGTGPCEQYF; CDR3nt: TGTGCCAGGAGTACCGGGACAGGGCCCTGCGAGCAGTACTTC
j_gene: TRBJ2-1; v_gene: TRBV6-1; d_gene: TRBD1; abundance: NA; CDR3aa: CATNTGVSYNEQFF; CDR3nt: TGTGCCACCAACACAGGGGTCTCCTACAATGAGCAGTTCTTC
j_gene: TRBJ2-7; v_gene: TRBV13; d_gene: NA; abundance: NA; CDR3aa: CASSLRGVGGTYEQYF; CDR3nt: TGTGCCAGCAGCTTACGTGGGGTAGGGGGGACCTACGAGCAGTACTTC
j_gene: TRBJ1-1; v_gene: TRBV12-3/TRBV12-4; d_gene: NA; abundance: once; CDR3aa: CVSIFSGAVEAFF; CDR3nt: TGTGTCAGCATTTTTTCAGGGGCCGTTGAAGCTTTCTTT
j_gene: TRBJ2-7; v_gene: TRBV6-2/TRBV6-3; d_gene: NA; abundance: NA; CDR3aa: CVSSYTERSTYEQYF; CDR3nt: TGTGTCAGCAGTTACACGGAAAGGTCGACCTACGAGCAGTACTTC